The 12 T cell receptor beta chains below were found in one sample sequenced in a study of a mutant IDH1 vaccine in newly diagnosed glioma. Sequenced by immunoSEQ multiplex PCR; TCRdb stores in-frame clones only, minus some. The sample has some 130,000 clones, about four fifths seen once; the top ten hold 5% to 6%. Their antigens are not known. The time point: week 11, during vaccination. One vaccine dose held 300 ug of mutant IDH1 20-mer peptide and came with topical imiquimod. The sequenced sample was PBMCs, obtained from a glioma patient whose treatment included an IDH1 peptide vaccine. All receptors come from a man aged 35-49 years with glioma.

The CDR3: CAWKPTWGIYIEQYF. DNA for the CDR3: TGTGCCTGGAAACCCACGTGGGGAATTTACATCGAGCAGTACTTC. The chain combines TRBV30 with TRBJ2-7; D remains ambiguous. Germline V gene data show CDR1 as GTSNPN and CDR2 as SVGIG (reference sequence). V was trimmed by 4 bases and J by 6 bases, leaving 22 bases between them. The length of the CDR3 is 15 residues.

V gene TRBV5-6 combines with J gene TRBJ1-4; the match to TRBD1 covers 10 bases. This CDR3 has 15 amino acids. The V and J ends lost 3 bases and 7 bases, in that order; junction bases with no gene match: 6. The V gene's germline CDR1 is SGHDT and CDR2 YYEEEE. CDR3 residues: CASSSGQGMSEKLFF. CDR3 in DNA: TGTGCCAGCAGCTCGGGACAGGGGATGAGTGAAAAACTGTTTTTT.

The V and J genes are TRBV29-1 and TRBJ1-3; no clear D gene. V dropped 4 bases and J dropped 0 bases, with 7 bases sitting between them. CDR3 size: 13 residues. CDR1 is SQVTM, CDR2 ANQGSEA, per germline. The CDR3 DNA follows: TGCAGCGTTGGTCTGGGCTCTGGAAACACCATATATTTT. Translating it yields CSVGLGSGNTIYF.

The chain couples TRBV6-5 to TRBJ2-7; TRBD2 aligns across 8 bases. The CDR3 spans 16 residues. Germline V gene sequence: CDR1 MNHEY, CDR2 SVGAGI. The V gene end was trimmed by 2 bases and the J gene end by 3 bases; junction bases not matched to a gene: 9. The CDR3 DNA sequence: TGTGCCAGCAGTTACAGCGGGGGCGGGGCGTTCTACGAGCAGTACTTC. It specifies CASSYSGGGAFYEQYF.

The chain is built from TRBV6-5 and TRBJ2-1; D remains ambiguous. CDR3 length: 12 residues. Germline V lookup: CDR1 MNHEY, CDR2 SVGAGI. Trimming removed 8 bases at V and 5 bases at J, with 10 bases between. The CDR3 DNA sequence: TGTGCCAGCCGTGGCGGCCACAATGAGCAGTTCTTC. This translates into CASRGGHNEQFF.

The CDR3 sequence: CASSLPTGNYGYTF. CDR3 coding DNA: TGCGCCAGCAGCCTACCGACAGGGAACTATGGCTACACCTTC. V usage is TRBV4-1 and J usage is TRBJ1-2, with 7 bases fitting TRBD1. CDR1 is MGHRA and CDR2 is YSYEKL in the germline V gene. V shed 4 bases and J 2 bases; nucleotides not matched to a gene: 4. The CDR3 consists of 14 residues.

The chain employs TRBV19 and TRBJ2-1; no definite D call. Deletions cut 4 bases from V and 4 bases from J, with 14 bases between. This CDR3 is built from 15 residues. CDR1 and CDR2 (germline): LNHDA, SQIVND (reference sequence). Here the CDR3 DNA reads TGTGCCAGTAGTACCGTACTGACGGGTTACAATGAGCAGTTCTTC. It translates to CASSTVLTGYNEQFF.

The rearrangement links TRBV19 to TRBJ1-1; D is perhaps TRBD1 (5 bases). The CDR3 is made up of 17 amino acids. The germline V and J ends were trimmed by 5 bases and 0 bases, with 19 bases remaining between them. In germline, CDR1 is LNHDA, CDR2 SQIVND (reference sequence). Here the CDR3 reads CASSAFFRASMNTEAFF. For the CDR3, the DNA is TGTGCCAGTAGTGCTTTTTTCAGGGCCTCCATGAACACTGAAGCTTTCTTT.

This clone was recorded only once. This chain joins TRBV7-2 and TRBJ2-7; unclear D gene. The V and J ends lost 5 bases and 0 bases respectively, with 11 bases between them. Germline V gene data show CDR1 as SGHTA and CDR2 as FQGNSA. This CDR3 spans 14 amino acids. CDR3 sequence: CASSPRIGSYEQYF. Written as DNA, the CDR3 is TGTGCCAGCAGCCCTAGAATAGGCTCCTACGAGCAGTACTTC.

The sample holds a few counts of this clone. The V gene is TRBV9, the J gene TRBJ2-7; 7 bases line up with TRBD2. After removal of 4 bases from V and 2 bases from J, the junction contained 9 bases not matched to a gene. The CDR3 covers 15 residues. The germline V gene encodes CDR1 SGDLS and CDR2 YYNGEE. In nucleotides, the CDR3 is TGTGCCAGCAGCCCTCGGGGAGGGGCGGCCTACGAGCAGTACTTC. Translating it yields CASSPRGGAAYEQYF.

This chain joins TRBV19 and TRBJ1-2; D perhaps matches TRBD1 (6 bases). Germline V gene sequence: CDR1 LNHDA, CDR2 SQIVND (reference sequence). This CDR3 has 18 amino acids. The V gene lost 0 bases and the J gene lost 8 bases, with 25 bases spanning the gap. CDR3 nucleotides: TGTGCCAGTAGTATAGAGTCCCCGACAGGCCTCCTTCTGCGGGGCTACACCTTC. Amino acid sequence: CASSIESPTGLLLRGYTF.

This clone was observed a few times. V usage is TRBV28 and J usage is TRBJ2-2; 12 nucleotides line up with TRBD2. CDR3 length: 17 residues. V gave up 4 bases and J gave up 5 bases; unmatched junction bases: 8. In germline, CDR1 is MDHEN, CDR2 SYDVKM. The chain's CDR3 is CASSSLRLAGVTGELFF. CDR3 nucleotide sequence: TGTGCCAGCAGTTCGTTACGACTAGCGGGAGTGACCGGGGAGCTGTTTTTT.